This paragraph covers one T cell receptor beta chain sequence. The CDR3 contains 15 residues. V was shortened by 1 base and J by 7 bases, with 16 bases between the two germline ends. Germline values: CDR1 MGHRA, CDR2 YSYEKL. Naive CD8 isolation took CD45RO-negative cells positively selected for CCR7 and excluded terminally differentiated effector memory CD45RA+ cells. Using immunoSEQ multiplex PCR, the repertoire was profiled, and TCRdb retains in-frame clones only, with some absent. The data hold 550,000 to 600,000 clones, with 95% to 98% observed a single time. The data derive from a study of shared clonotypes between healthy human individuals.

The chain combines TRBV4-1 with TRBJ1-1, with D perhaps matching TRBD1 (5 bases). This clonotype originated in a man aged 25 to 40 in good health. Sample: naive CD8+ T cells sorted from blood. The CDR3 bases are TGCGCCAGCAGCCAAGTAGATCAGGGAAGCGATGAAGCTTTCTTT. Translated: CASSQVDQGSDEAFF.